The next 23 T cell receptor beta chains were all read from a single sample in a study of blood T cell repertoires in COVID-19. Repertoires were generated with immunoSEQ multiplex PCR, while TCRdb's copy carries only in-frame clones and drops some. This table holds 250,000 or so clones, more than 75% found once. The sequencing input was PBMCs or T cells enriched from blood (not recorded which). These TCRs come from a woman aged 45-65 years who had recovered from COVID-19.

J is TRBJ2-7 and V is TRBV6-2 or TRBV6-3; 7 nucleotides agree with TRBD1. The junction had 12 bases not matched to a gene; V was cut back by 5 bases and J by 2 bases. Germline V CDR1 and CDR2: MNHEY, SVGEGT. This CDR3 region has 16 residues. CDR3 sequence: CASSIIRGQVTYEQYF. In nucleotides, the CDR3 is TGTGCCAGCAGTATAATCCGCGGACAGGTCACCTACGAGCAGTACTTC.

The V call is TRBV18, the J call TRBJ1-1; 8 nucleotides match TRBD1. The ends lost 6 bases at V and 8 bases at J; junction bases unmatched: 11. Germline V gives CDR1 KGHSH, CDR2 LQKENI. The CDR3 totals 14 residues. The CDR3 reads CASSVPGQAVEAFF. CDR3 nucleotide sequence: TGTGCCAGCTCTGTACCGGGACAGGCGGTAGAAGCTTTCTTT.

The gene calls are TRBV7-2 and TRBJ2-1; 10 bases align to TRBD2. CDR3 size: 16 residues. The V segment lost 5 bases and the J segment 5 bases; nucleotides outside the gene matches: 9. CDR1 is SGHTA and CDR2 is FQGNSA in the germline V gene. The CDR3 DNA is TGTGCCAGCAGCAGAGGTAGCGGGGGGCGCGACAATGAGCAGTTCTTC. Protein product: CASSRGSGGRDNEQFF.

V gene TRBV12-3 or TRBV12-4 combines with J gene TRBJ2-2; no clear D gene. The V end was cut by 2 bases, the J end by 6 bases, with 4 bases between. The CDR3 is 12 residues long. The DNA of the CDR3 is TGTGCCAGCAGTTTACAGGCCGGGGAGCTGTTTTTT. It translates to CASSLQAGELFF.

The genes are TRBV20-1 and TRBJ2-2; 8 bases agree with TRBD2. In germline, CDR1 is DFQATT, CDR2 SNEGSKA (reference sequence). This CDR3 is built from 15 residues. V gave up 3 bases and J gave up 8 bases; unmatched junction bases: 11. As DNA, the CDR3 is TGCAGTGCTAGTCGGGCCGGGAGGGCCGTGGGGGAGCTGTTTTTT. Protein product: CSASRAGRAVGELFF.

The rearrangement links TRBV4-1 to TRBJ2-7; 8 nucleotides align to TRBD1. V trimming: 6 bases; J trimming: 5 bases; junction bases outside the gene matches: 15. Germline values: CDR1 MGHRA, CDR2 YSYEKL. CDR3 length equals 16 residues. CDR3 region: CASSPRTGSFLDEQYF. The CDR3 DNA follows: TGCGCCAGCAGTCCTAGGACAGGGTCATTTCTCGACGAGCAGTACTTC.

The genes are TRBV6-4 and TRBJ1-1; D gene unclear. V lost 5 bases and J lost 0, with 7 bases in between. The CDR3 is made up of 13 amino acids. CDR1 and CDR2 from the germline V gene are MRHNA and SNTAGT. Here the CDR3 reads CASSWRMNTEAFF. CDR3 sequence (DNA): TGTGCCAGCAGTTGGCGGATGAACACTGAAGCTTTCTTT.

About this clone: Other DNA sequences from this sample encode an identical CDR3 as well. This chain uses TRBV27 with TRBJ2-1; D is unclear. Germline CDR1 reads MNHEY; CDR2 reads SMNVEV (reference sequence). The CDR3 length is 11 residues. Trimming shortened V by 9 bases and J by 4 bases, and 7 bases separated the two germline ends. The CDR3: CASSQYNEQFF. CDR3 DNA: TGTGCCAGTTCGCAGTACAATGAGCAGTTCTTC.

This chain joins TRBV7-3 and TRBJ2-7; TRBD2 aligns across 10 bases. V was pared by 0 bases and J by 5 bases, with 7 bases of the junction left unmatched. The germline CDR1 and CDR2 sequences are SGHTA and FQGTGA. CDR3 length: 16 amino acids. Here the CDR3 DNA reads TGTGCCAGCAGCTTAACCCCAGCGGGAGGGCTTAACGAGCAGTACTTC. It encodes CASSLTPAGGLNEQYF.

This sequence joins TRBV6-2 or TRBV6-3 and TRBJ2-2, with D maybe TRBD2 (6 bases). The V end was cut by 0 bases, the J end by 5 bases, with 16 bases between. This CDR3 spans 17 amino acids. Germline CDR1 and CDR2: MNHEY and SVGEGT. CDR3 amino acids: CASSYSGLAKITGELFF. In DNA form, the CDR3 reads TGTGCCAGCAGTTACTCTGGGCTAGCGAAAATAACCGGGGAGCTGTTTTTT.

V and J are TRBV12-3 or TRBV12-4 and TRBJ1-2; D remains ambiguous. The CDR3 extends over 13 amino acids. Trimming pared 4 bases from V and 4 bases from J, leaving 10 bases between. CDR3 residues: CASSSDTLYGYTF. In DNA form, the CDR3 reads TGTGCCAGCAGTTCTGACACCCTCTATGGCTACACCTTC.

This clone has just one count. This chain connects TRBV28 to TRBJ1-6; D gene unclear. Deletions cut 7 bases from V and 7 bases from J, with 14 bases between. Per germline, CDR1 MDHEN and CDR2 SYDVKM. The CDR3 contains 14 residues. The CDR3, as DNA: TGTGCCAGCACCCTCTTAACAGAAAATTCACCCCTCCACTTT. Its protein is CASTLLTENSPLHF.

This clone was recorded once. The chain combines TRBV5-1 with TRBJ2-1; tentative D call: TRBD1 (5 bases). Germline assignment: CDR1 SGHRS and CDR2 YFSETQ. This CDR3 contains 16 residues. The ends were cut back, 1 base at V and 4 bases at J, with 15 bases in the middle. The CDR3 nucleotides are TGCGCCAGCAGCTTGATCCAGGGCTTGCGGTACAATGAGCAGTTCTTC. It translates to CASSLIQGLRYNEQFF.

V usage is TRBV3-1 (or the pseudogene TRBV3-2) and J usage is TRBJ1-5; D ambiguous. Trimming removed 0 bases at V and 2 bases at J, with 17 bases between. From germline, CDR1 is LGHDT and CDR2 YNNKEL (reference sequence). This CDR3 contains 18 residues. Here the CDR3 reads CASSQDSSVNGGNQPQHF. DNA for the CDR3: TGTGCCAGCAGCCAAGATAGTAGCGTCAACGGGGGCAATCAGCCCCAGCATTTT.

The chain couples TRBV5-1 to TRBJ2-5; 8 bases are a match to TRBD1. The CDR3 covers 14 residues. Germline V gene sequence: CDR1 SGHRS, CDR2 YFSETQ. The J segment lost 4 bases and the V segment lost 3 bases, leaving 5 bases of the junction unmatched. The CDR3 region is CASSSRTGTETQYF. DNA for the CDR3: TGCGCCAGCAGCTCCCGGACAGGGACAGAGACCCAGTACTTC.

This chain uses TRBV9 with TRBJ2-5; 8 positions match TRBD2. Germline V gene data show CDR1 as SGDLS and CDR2 as YYNGEE. This CDR3 region has 15 residues. The V and J ends lost 5 bases and 2 bases, in that order; junction bases with no gene match: 8. DNA for the CDR3: TGTGCCAGCAGTTACACGGCGGGGGGTCAAGAGACCCAGTACTTC. Protein sequence: CASSYTAGGQETQYF.

This clone occurred once. The chain has TRBV7-9 and TRBJ2-1; the match to TRBD2 covers 11 bases. The CDR3 loop spans 15 amino acids. Germline loops: CDR1 SEHNR, CDR2 FQNEAQ (reference sequence). V shed 5 bases and J 4 bases; nucleotides not matched to a gene: 4. In DNA form, the CDR3 reads TGTGCCAGCAGCCCCGGGACTAGCGGTTACAATGAGCAGTTCTTC. Translated: CASSPGTSGYNEQFF. Full variable domain (remainder filled in from reference TRBV7-9 and TRBJ2-1): DTGVSQNPRHKITKRGQNVTFRCDPISEHNRLYWYRQTLGQGPEFLTYFQNEAQLEKSRLLSDRFSAERPKGSFSTLEIQRTEQGDSAMYLCASSPGTSGYNEQFFGPGTRLTVL.

This chain joins TRBV7-2 and TRBJ1-1, with 9 bases identical to TRBD1. The CDR3 runs 13 residues. Germline trimming cut 5 bases from V and 5 bases from J; bases unmatched to any gene: 3. Per germline, CDR1 SGHTA and CDR2 FQGNSA. CDR3 protein: CASSGQGRTEAFF. In DNA, the CDR3 is TGTGCCAGCAGCGGACAGGGGAGGACTGAAGCTTTCTTT.

The chain uses TRBV14 and TRBJ2-1, with 7 bases lining up with TRBD2. The CDR3 totals 16 residues. Trimming at V came to 0 bases and at J to 1 base, leaving 3 bases not matched to a gene. Germline CDR1 is SGHDN and CDR2 is FVKESK. The CDR3 nucleotides read TGTGCCAGCAGCCAAGACGTACTAGCGTCCTACAATGAGCAGTTCTTC. Translating it yields CASSQDVLASYNEQFF. Full variable domain (remainder filled in from reference TRBV14 and TRBJ2-1): EAGVTQFPSHSVIEKGQTVTLRCDPISGHDNLYWYRRVMGKEIKFLLHFVKESKQDESGMPNNRFLAERTGGTYSTLKVQPAELEDSGVYFCASSQDVLASYNEQFFGPGTRLTVL.

The rearrangement joins TRBV29-1 to TRBJ1-4, with 8 bases identical to TRBD1. This CDR3 contains 14 residues. CDR1 and CDR2 from the germline V gene are SQVTM and ANQGSEA. V was pared by 6 bases and J by 7 bases, with 10 bases of the junction left unmatched. This chain's CDR3 is CSVQTGDVREKLFF. The CDR3 DNA follows: TGCAGCGTGCAGACAGGGGATGTACGTGAAAAACTGTTTTTT.

This chain's CDR3 is CASSHAQGGYNEQFF. DNA for the CDR3: TGTGCCAGCAGCCACGCCCAGGGGGGCTACAATGAGCAGTTCTTC. The rearrangement links TRBV7-9 to TRBJ2-1; a possible D gene is TRBD1 (7 bases). Looked up from germline, CDR1 is SEHNR and CDR2 is FQNEAQ (reference sequence). V was pared by 5 bases and J by 3 bases, with 14 bases between. The CDR3 totals 15 residues.

This clone appeared once. The CDR3 protein is CAISGGLAGGTDTQYF. The CDR3 region has the DNA TGTGCCATCAGTGGCGGACTAGCGGGGGGCACAGATACGCAGTATTTT. This chain links TRBV10-3 with TRBJ2-3; the match to TRBD2 covers 13 bases. The junction had 2 bases not matched to a gene; V was cut back by 4 bases and J by 1 base. The CDR3 extends over 16 amino acids. In germline, CDR1 is ENHRY, CDR2 SYGVKD.

A word on this clone: At one end the junction does not follow the germline gene, possibly because of a read error. The genes are TRBV4-1 and TRBJ2-7; D not certain. CDR1 is MGHRA, CDR2 YSYEKL, per germline. The CDR3 runs to 12 residues. The CDR3 reads CASSQVSSEQYF. Here the CDR3 DNA reads TGCGCCAGCAGCCAAGTCTCCTCCGAGCAGTACTTC.